A single sample gave rise to the 23 T cell receptor beta chains below, sequenced in a study of T cell responses to AZD1222 COVID-19 vaccine. Method: immunoSEQ multiplex PCR; TCRdb's copy keeps in-frame clones and lacks some. The sample has roughly 120,000 clones; approximately 94% are singletons. Specimen: peripheral blood, collected 28 days after the second AZD1222 dose. These receptors originate from an adult who received the AZD1222 COVID-19 vaccine.

V is TRBV7-2 and J is TRBJ2-3; TRBD2 matches at 8 bases. The CDR3 extends over 17 amino acids. CDR1 is SGHTA and CDR2 is FQGNSA in the germline V gene. J lost 4 bases, V lost 1 base, and 10 bases had no gene match. The CDR3 DNA sequence: TGTGCCAGCAGCTTAGGGACTCGCGGGGGGTGGGCAGATACGCAGTATTTT. Protein product: CASSLGTRGGWADTQYF. Complete variable domain (other parts from reference TRBV7-2 and TRBJ2-3): GAGVSQSPSNKVTEKGKDVELRCDPISGHTALYWYRQSLGQGLEFLIYFQGNSAPDKSGLPSDRFSAERTGGSVSTLTIQRTQQEDSAVYLCASSLGTRGGWADTQYFGPGTRLTVL.

Written as DNA, the CDR3 is TGTGCCAGCTCACCTGGGACAGATAATCAGCCCCAGCATTTT. It specifies CASSPGTDNQPQHF. The genes are TRBV18 and TRBJ1-5; TRBD1 matches 7 bases. The germline V gene encodes CDR1 KGHSH and CDR2 LQKENI. V shed 3 bases, J shed 4 bases, and the junction held 3 bases outside the gene matches. This CDR3 contains 14 residues.

This chain links TRBV12-5 with TRBJ1-5; D not certain. This CDR3 contains 11 residues. V was pared by 6 bases and J by 5 bases, with 5 bases between. Germline CDR1 LGHNT, CDR2 FRNRAP. CDR3 sequence: CASGVDQPQHF. CDR3 in DNA: TGTGCTAGTGGCGTCGATCAGCCCCAGCATTTT. The complete variable domain, with remaining parts taken from reference TRBV12-5 and TRBJ1-5, reads DARVTQTPRHKVTEMGQEVTMRCQPILGHNTVFWYRQTMMQGLELLAYFRNRAPLDDSGMPKDRFSAEMPDATLATLKIQPSEPRDSAVYFCASGVDQPQHFGDGTRLSIL.

This clone occurred once. The chain uses TRBV27 and TRBJ2-2; 9 bases line up with TRBD1. CDR1 MNHEY and CDR2 SMNVEV come from the germline V gene (reference sequence). The CDR3 has 17 residues. V lost 4 bases, J lost 3 bases, and 9 bases stayed unmatched. The CDR3 spells CASSSRTGDRDTGELFF. CDR3 in DNA: TGTGCCAGCAGTTCCCGGACAGGGGATCGGGACACCGGGGAGCTGTTTTTT.

The V call is TRBV7-2, the J call TRBJ2-5; maybe TRBD1 (6 bases). Germline V lookup: CDR1 SGHTA, CDR2 FQGNSA. V was clipped by 2 bases and J by 2 bases, with 12 bases between them. This CDR3 contains 15 residues. CDR3 protein: CASSLQGLLQETQYF. The DNA for the CDR3 is TGTGCCAGCAGCTTACAGGGGCTCCTACAAGAGACCCAGTACTTC.

The genes are TRBV9 and TRBJ2-1; perhaps TRBD1 as D (5 bases). V lost 4 bases and J lost 5, with 25 bases in between. The CDR3 length is 18 residues. Germline V gene sequence: CDR1 SGDLS, CDR2 YYNGEE. CDR3 bases: TGTGCCAGCAGCACCTCCCCCCGAGCAGGGCTGCACCACAATGAGCAGTTCTTC. Translation: CASSTSPRAGLHHNEQFF.

V is TRBV4-1 and J is TRBJ2-5; tentatively, D is TRBD1 or TRBD2 (6 bases each). Germline values: CDR1 MGHRA, CDR2 YSYEKL. This CDR3 is built from 16 residues. V gave up 0 bases and J gave up 0 bases, with 11 bases separating them. In nucleotides, the CDR3 is TGCGCCAGCAGCCAAGATAGGGGGGCATACCAAGAGACCCAGTACTTC. Its translation is CASSQDRGAYQETQYF.

J is TRBJ1-6 and V is TRBV7-9, with D maybe TRBD1 (5 bases). With 3 bases removed from V and 6 bases from J, the gap between germline ends came to 6 bases. The CDR3 has 13 residues. CDR1 is SEHNR and CDR2 is FQNEAQ in the germline V gene (reference sequence). Here the CDR3 DNA reads TGTGCCAGCAGCTTGACAGTTAATTCACCCCTCCACTTT. The encoded protein is CASSLTVNSPLHF.

This chain joins TRBV30 and TRBJ1-1, with D maybe TRBD1 (5 bases). Germline CDR1 and CDR2: GTSNPN and SVGIG (reference sequence). V was clipped by 4 bases and J by 7 bases, with 16 bases between them. This CDR3 has 13 amino acids. The CDR3 sequence: CAWNGLSGGEAFF. The CDR3 DNA reads TGTGCCTGGAACGGGTTGTCGGGGGGTGAAGCTTTCTTT.

This chain links TRBV9 with TRBJ1-2; D is uncertain. The germline V and J ends were trimmed by 3 bases and 1 base, with 10 bases remaining between them. The germline gives CDR1 SGDLS, CDR2 YYNGEE. This CDR3 contains 14 residues. The CDR3 is CASSAGVINYGYTF. The CDR3 nucleotides read TGTGCCAGCAGCGCCGGGGTGATTAACTATGGCTACACCTTC.

The chain has TRBV4-1 and TRBJ1-4, with unresolved D. CDR1 and CDR2 from the germline V gene are MGHRA and YSYEKL. This CDR3 spans 10 amino acids. The germline V and J ends were trimmed by 4 bases and 13 bases, with 7 bases remaining between them. The CDR3 bases are TGCGCCAGCAGCCTTTCCCCACTGTTTTTT. Translated, it gives CASSLSPLFF.

This rearrangement joins TRBV7-3 to TRBJ2-6, with a possible D match to TRBD2 (6 bases). Trimming shortened V by 5 bases and J by 3 bases, and 14 bases separated the two germline ends. Germline loops: CDR1 SGHTA, CDR2 FQGTGA. CDR3 length equals 16 residues. The CDR3 DNA is TGTGCCAGCAGCCCCGCCGGGGGTCTTGGGGCCAACGTCCTGACTTTC. As protein: CASSPAGGLGANVLTF.

The chain has TRBV10-3 and TRBJ2-3, with unresolved D. CDR3 size: 13 residues. Germline CDR1 and CDR2: ENHRY and SYGVKD. Trimming shortened V by 2 bases and J by 8 bases, and 11 bases separated the two germline ends. The DNA of the CDR3 is TGTGCCATCAGTGAGAGTTTTGGCGGTACGCAGTATTTT. It specifies CAISESFGGTQYF.

This chain joins TRBV6-5 and TRBJ1-5, with 8 bases identical to TRBD1. V gave up 6 bases and J gave up 0 bases; unmatched junction bases: 4. The CDR3 contains 15 residues. CDR1 MNHEY and CDR2 SVGAGI come from the germline V gene. The CDR3 nucleotides read TGTGCCAGCAGCCAGGACAGGGATAGCAATCAGCCCCAGCATTTT. Amino acids: CASSQDRDSNQPQHF.

This clone was detected once. The V and J genes are TRBV7-3 and TRBJ2-2; maybe TRBD1 (5 bases). The CDR3 length is 18 residues. Germline lookup yields CDR1 SGHTA and CDR2 FQGTGA. V lost 5 bases to trimming and J lost 7 bases, with 26 bases between them. The CDR3 here is CASSPQGGGSSRGGELFF. The CDR3, as DNA: TGTGCCAGCAGCCCCCAGGGCGGCGGATCCTCGCGCGGCGGGGAGCTGTTTTTT.

The chain carries TRBV9 and TRBJ2-3; tentative D call: TRBD2 (5 bases). CDR1 and CDR2 from the germline V gene are SGDLS and YYNGEE. The CDR3 consists of 16 residues. V lost 4 bases and J lost 0, with 15 bases in between. CDR3 sequence: CASSPRGGSSTDTQYF. CDR3 in DNA: TGTGCCAGCAGCCCCCGGGGTGGGTCCAGCACAGATACGCAGTATTTT.

The J gene is TRBJ2-1, the V gene TRBV25-1; the match to TRBD2 covers 8 bases. Trimming removed 4 bases from V and 8 bases from J; junction bases left unmatched: 13. The CDR3 covers 16 residues. Germline V CDR1 and CDR2: MGHDK, SYGVNS. CDR3 amino acids: CASSALFPAGVDEQFF. CDR3 DNA sequence: TGTGCCAGCAGTGCCCTTTTTCCAGCGGGAGTTGATGAGCAGTTCTTC.

The V call is TRBV30, the J call TRBJ2-2, with a possible D match to TRBD2 (6 bases). CDR3 length equals 15 residues. Germline V gives CDR1 GTSNPN, CDR2 SVGIG (reference sequence). CDR3 in amino acids: CATGPERWRDGELFF. The DNA for the CDR3 is TGTGCTACTGGGCCTGAGCGGTGGAGGGATGGGGAGCTGTTTTTT.

The rearrangement uses TRBV6-5 and TRBJ2-1, with 13 bases that match TRBD2. In germline, CDR1 is MNHEY, CDR2 SVGAGI. Trimming cost V 6 bases and J 9 bases; bases outside gene matches: 8. There are 15 residues in the CDR3. CDR3 protein: CASSQTSGGRGEQFF. CDR3 nucleotide sequence: TGTGCCAGCAGCCAGACTAGCGGGGGGCGTGGTGAGCAGTTCTTC.

The chain has TRBV3-1 (or the pseudogene TRBV3-2) and TRBJ2-2, with D hard to call. The V gene lost 2 bases and the J gene lost 4 bases, with 8 bases spanning the gap. Germline-derived CDR1 and CDR2 are LGHDT and YNNKEL (reference sequence). The CDR3 consists of 14 residues. Written as DNA, the CDR3 is TGTGCCAGCAGCCAACAAGGAGCCACCGGGGAGCTGTTTTTT. Translated: CASSQQGATGELFF.

The V call is TRBV7-8, the J call TRBJ2-3; D unclear. Per germline, CDR1 SGHVS and CDR2 FQNEAQ. Deletions cut 5 bases from V and 1 base from J, with 7 bases between. There are 13 residues in the CDR3. The CDR3, as DNA: TGTGCCAGCAGCCTAGACGGCACAGATACGCAGTATTTT. This sequence encodes CASSLDGTDTQYF.

The gene calls are TRBV30 and TRBJ2-5; 10 bases are shared with TRBD2. Matching the DNA end better, TRBJ2-7 makes the J call doubtful. Germline V gives CDR1 GTSNPN, CDR2 SVGIG (reference sequence). This CDR3 comprises 18 residues. The CDR3 region has the DNA TGTGCCTGGAGCCCGCCACCCCTTAGCGGGGGGTCCTCCTACGAGCAGTACTTC. Residues: CAWSPPPLSGGSSYEQYF.

The chain is built from TRBV7-9 and TRBJ1-1, with a tentative D call TRBD1 (6 bases). Germline loops: CDR1 SEHNR, CDR2 FQNEAQ (reference sequence). This CDR3 region has 15 residues. The V end was cut by 3 bases, the J end by 0 bases, with 11 bases between. CDR3: CASSFQGTMNTEAFF. Here the CDR3 DNA reads TGTGCCAGCAGCTTCCAGGGGACCATGAACACTGAAGCTTTCTTT.